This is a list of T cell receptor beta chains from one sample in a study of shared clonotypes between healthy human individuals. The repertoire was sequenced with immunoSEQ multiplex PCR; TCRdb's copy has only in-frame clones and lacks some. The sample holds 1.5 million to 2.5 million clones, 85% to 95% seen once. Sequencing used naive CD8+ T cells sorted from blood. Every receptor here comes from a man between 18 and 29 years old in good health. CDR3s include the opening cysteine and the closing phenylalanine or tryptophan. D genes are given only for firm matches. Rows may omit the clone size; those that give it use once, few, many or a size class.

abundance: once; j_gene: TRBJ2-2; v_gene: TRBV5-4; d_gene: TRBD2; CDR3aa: CASSSGTSRTGELFF; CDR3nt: TGTGCCAGCAGCTCCGGGACTAGCAGGACCGGGGAGCTGTTTTTT
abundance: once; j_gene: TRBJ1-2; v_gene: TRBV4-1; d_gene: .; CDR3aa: CASSQGDTYGYTF; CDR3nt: TGCGCCAGCAGCCAAGGGGACACCTATGGCTACACCTTC
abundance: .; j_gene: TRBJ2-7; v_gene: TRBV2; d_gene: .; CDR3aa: CASSDSLLSYEQYF; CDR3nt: TGTGCCAGCAGTGATAGCTTACTTTCCTACGAGCAGTACTTC
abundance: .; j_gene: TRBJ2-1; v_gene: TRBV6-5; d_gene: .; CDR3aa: CASSYSPYNEQFF; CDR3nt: TGTGCCAGCAGTTACTCCCCCTACAATGAGCAGTTCTTC
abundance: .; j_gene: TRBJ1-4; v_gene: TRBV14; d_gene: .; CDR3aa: CASSQETWTTNEKLFF; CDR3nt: TGTGCCAGCAGCCAAGAAACATGGACTACTAATGAAAAACTGTTTTTT
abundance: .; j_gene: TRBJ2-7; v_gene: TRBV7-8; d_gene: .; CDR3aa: CASSSEDRSLTYEQYF; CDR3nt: TGTGCCAGCAGCTCAGAAGACAGATCATTAACCTACGAGCAGTACTTC
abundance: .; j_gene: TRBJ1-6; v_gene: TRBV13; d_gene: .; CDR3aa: CASSNGRSPLHF; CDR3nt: TGTGCCAGCAGCAACGGACGTTCACCCCTCCACTTT
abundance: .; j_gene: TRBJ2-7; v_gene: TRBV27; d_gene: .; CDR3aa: CASSLIGGVQDEQYF; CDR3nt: TGTGCCAGCAGTCTTATCGGGGGCGTCCAGGACGAGCAGTACTTC
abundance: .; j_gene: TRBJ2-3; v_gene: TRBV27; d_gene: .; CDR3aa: CASSLFWADTQYF; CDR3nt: TGTGCCAGCAGTTTATTTTGGGCAGATACGCAGTATTTT
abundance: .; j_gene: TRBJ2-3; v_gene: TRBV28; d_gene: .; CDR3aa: CASTRDLLTDTQYF; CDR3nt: TGTGCCAGCACCCGGGACCTTCTCACAGATACGCAGTATTTT
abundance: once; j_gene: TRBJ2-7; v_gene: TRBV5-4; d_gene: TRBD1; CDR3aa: CASSRGGDSVYEQYF; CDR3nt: TGTGCCAGCAGCCGGGGTGGGGACAGCGTGTACGAGCAGTACTTC
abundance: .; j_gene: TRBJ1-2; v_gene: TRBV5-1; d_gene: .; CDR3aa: CASSGDDYGYTF; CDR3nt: TGCGCCAGCAGCGGGGACGACTATGGCTACACCTTC
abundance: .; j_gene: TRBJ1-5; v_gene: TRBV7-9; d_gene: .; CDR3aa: CASSSLEGWGIDQPQHF; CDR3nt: TGTGCCAGCAGCTCCCTCGAGGGTTGGGGGATCGATCAGCCCCAGCATTTT